Listed below are T cell receptor beta chains from one sample, sequenced in a study of cytomegalovirus exposure and HLA in healthy donors. Sequencing was performed with immunoSEQ multiplex PCR; in TCRdb, only in-frame clones are kept and a portion is missing. The sample shows around 140,000 clones, about 84% of them seen only once. Sequenced: PBMCs. Source of these receptors: a woman between 18 and 29 years old in good health and CMV-seropositive. The CDR3 runs from the conserved cysteine through the conserved F or W. A D gene is named only where the DNA matches it firmly. Only some rows state a clone size, as once, few, many or a class for expanded clones.

D gene	clone size	V gene	J gene	CDR3 DNA	CDR3 protein
-	-	TRBV7-9	TRBJ2-7	TGTGCCAGCGAGGGGGGGGGCAACGAGCAGTACTTC	CASEGGGNEQYF
-	-	TRBV27	TRBJ2-4	TGTGCCAGCAGTTTTGGGCAAGCCAAAAACATTCAGTACTTC	CASSFGQAKNIQYF
-	-	TRBV30	TRBJ2-7	TGTGCCTGGAGTGCGCGGAGGGGCGACGAGCAGTACTTC	CAWSARRGDEQYF
-	once	TRBV28	TRBJ2-1	TGTGCCAGCAGTTTTCGCGGTCATCGTACCTACAATGAGCAGTTCTTC	CASSFRGHRTYNEQFF
-	few	TRBV11-2	TRBJ1-2	TGTGCCAGCAGCTCTGCGACAGGATACTATGGCTACACCTTC	CASSSATGYYGYTF
TRBD1	-	TRBV2	TRBJ1-3	TGTGCCAGCAGCGCGGACAGGGGTCCTGGAAACACCATATATTTT	CASSADRGPGNTIYF
-	-	TRBV13	TRBJ1-1	TGTGCCAGCAGCCCCTGGCGGGACGCCGGGGGAGCTTTCTTT	CASSPWRDAGGAFF
-	-	TRBV5-1	TRBJ1-2	TGCGCCAGCAGCTTGGGCCAGGGACTGTCAGGCTACACCTTC	CASSLGQGLSGYTF
-	few	TRBV4-2	TRBJ1-4	TGTGCCAGCAGCCAAGCCGTTAATGAAAAACTGTTTTTT	CASSQAVNEKLFF
-	-	TRBV5-5	TRBJ2-7	TGTGCCAGCAGCTTGACGCGAGGGCCCTACGAGCAGTACTTC	CASSLTRGPYEQYF
TRBD1	-	TRBV4-3	TRBJ1-6	TGCGCCAGCAGCACGGGGCAGGGGGCCTCCTATAATTCACCCCTCCACTTT	CASSTGQGASYNSPLHF
-	once	TRBV19	TRBJ2-7	TGTGCCAGTAGTATTCGGCAGGGGTCCCGCAGCTCCTACGAGCAGTACTTC	CASSIRQGSRSSYEQYF
-	-	TRBV7-9	TRBJ2-7	TGTTCCAGCAGCGTACAGGGTTCCGAGCAGTACTTC	CSSSVQGSEQYF
TRBD1	few	TRBV7-2	TRBJ1-6	TGTGCCAGCAGCTTAGTACAGGGGTACAATTCACCCCTCCACTTT	CASSLVQGYNSPLHF
-	-	TRBV11-2	TRBJ1-2	TGTGCCAGCAGCCCCGGACAGAACTATGGCTACACCTTC	CASSPGQNYGYTF
-	-	TRBV19	TRBJ1-2	TGTGCCAGTAGCGACAGCACGAACTATGGCTACACCTTC	CASSDSTNYGYTF
TRBD2	-	TRBV7-2	TRBJ2-2	TGTGCCAGCAGCCGCGGACTAGCGGGGGCTCCGGGGGGCGGGGAGCTGTTTTTT	CASSRGLAGAPGGGELFF
TRBD2	-	TRBV7-2	TRBJ2-3	TGTGCCAGCAGCTCGGGACTAGCGGGGAGCACAGATACGCAGTATTTT	CASSSGLAGSTDTQYF
-	-	TRBV7-2	TRBJ2-6	TGTGCCAGCAGCTCAAGTTGGGGCAGGGCCAACGTCCTGACTTTC	CASSSSWGRANVLTF
TRBD1	-	TRBV5-4	TRBJ1-4	TGTGCCAGCAGCTTGGAGGGACAGCTTAATGAAAAACTGTTTTTT	CASSLEGQLNEKLFF
-	-	TRBV19	TRBJ2-7	TGTGCCAGTAGTGTGTCGCGGGGACCTTACGAGCAGTACTTC	CASSVSRGPYEQYF
-	once	TRBV4-1	TRBJ1-3	TGCGCCAGCAGCCAACCTACAGGAACCTCTGGAAACACCATATATTTT	CASSQPTGTSGNTIYF
-	-	TRBV10-2	TRBJ1-5	TGCGCCAGCAGTTCGCATCAGGGGAGGGGCAATCAGCCCCAGCATTTT	CASSSHQGRGNQPQHF
-	few	TRBV18	TRBJ1-5	TGTGCCAGCTCCCAACAGGTTAGCAATCAGCCCCAGCATTTT	CASSQQVSNQPQHF
-	-	TRBV7-8	TRBJ1-6	TGTGCCAGCAGCTTAAAGGGGGAAGTGGCTGGGGGGGAGTGGGCCTATAATTCACCCCTCCACTTT	CASSLKGEVAGGEWAYNSPLHF
-	-	TRBV6-1	TRBJ1-5	TGTGCCAGCAGTTCCACAGGGTATGGAAATCAGCCCCAGCATTTT	CASSSTGYGNQPQHF
-	-	TRBV20-1	TRBJ1-1	TGCAGGGCAGGGTACTCGGCTGAAGCTTTCTTT	CRAGYSAEAFF
TRBD1	-	TRBV11-2	TRBJ1-1	TGTGCCAGCAGCGCGATCTCAATAGACAGGGGGTGGACTGAAGCTTTCTTT	CASSAISIDRGWTEAFF
-	-	TRBV10-1	TRBJ1-1	TGCGCCAGCAGTGAGTCCGGGAGGACTGAAGCTTTCTTT	CASSESGRTEAFF
TRBD1	-	TRBV2	TRBJ1-5	TGTGCCAGCAGCCGGACAGGGATTGACCAGCCCCAGCATTTT	CASSRTGIDQPQHF
TRBD1	-	TRBV13	TRBJ2-2	TGTGCCAGCAGCTTAGAGGGGGCTCTGAACACCGGGGAGCTGTTTTTT	CASSLEGALNTGELFF
TRBD1	-	TRBV28	TRBJ1-5	TGTGCCAGCAGTTTATCAGCCAGGGGGTCCCATCAGCCCCAGCATTTT	CASSLSARGSHQPQHF
TRBD1	-	TRBV6-5	TRBJ1-6	TGTGCCAGCTCCGACAGGGCTGATTCACCCCTCCACTTT	CASSDRADSPLHF
-	-	TRBV18	TRBJ1-4	TGTGCCAGCTCACGACAGGCAACTAATGAAAAACTGTTTTTT	CASSRQATNEKLFF
-	once	TRBV6-6	TRBJ1-1	TGTGCCAGCAGTTCGCGGGAGGGGACTGAAGCTTTCTTT	CASSSREGTEAFF
TRBD1	-	TRBV9	TRBJ1-4	TGTGCCAGCAGCGTAGATCCGGGACAGGGTTTGGATGAAAAACTGTTTTTT	CASSVDPGQGLDEKLFF
-	-	TRBV2	TRBJ2-3	TGTGCCAGCAGAGCGACGTCGGGTACAGATACGCAGTATTTT	CASRATSGTDTQYF
-	once	TRBV5-1	TRBJ2-1	TGCGCCAGCAGCTTAGGAGGGGCCGGGATTTACAATGAGCAGTTCTTC	CASSLGGAGIYNEQFF
TRBD1	-	TRBV28	TRBJ2-7	TGTGCCAGCAGTTTCCACGACAGGGCCCACGAGCAGTACTTC	CASSFHDRAHEQYF
-	-	TRBV9	TRBJ1-5	TGTGCCAGCAGCGTAGATTACGGTAATCAGCCCCAGCATTTT	CASSVDYGNQPQHF